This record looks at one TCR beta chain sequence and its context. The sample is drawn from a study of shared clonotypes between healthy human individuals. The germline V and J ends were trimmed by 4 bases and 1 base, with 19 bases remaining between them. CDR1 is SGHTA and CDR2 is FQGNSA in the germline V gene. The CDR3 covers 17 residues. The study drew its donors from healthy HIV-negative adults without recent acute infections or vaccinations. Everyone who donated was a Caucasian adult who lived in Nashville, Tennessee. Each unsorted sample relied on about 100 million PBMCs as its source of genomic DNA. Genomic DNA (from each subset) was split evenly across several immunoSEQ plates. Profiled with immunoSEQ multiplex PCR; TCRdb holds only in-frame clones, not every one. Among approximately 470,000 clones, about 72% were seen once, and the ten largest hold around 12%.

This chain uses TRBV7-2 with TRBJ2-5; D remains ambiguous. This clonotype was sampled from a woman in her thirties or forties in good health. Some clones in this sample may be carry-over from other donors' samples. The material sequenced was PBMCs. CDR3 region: CASSSTLSLTFQETQYF. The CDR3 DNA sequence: TGTGCCAGCAGCTCTACCCTCTCCCTCACCTTCCAAGAGACCCAGTACTTC.